A single sample is the source of the 20 T cell receptor beta chains below, sequenced in a study of CD8+ T cells in alopecia areata. After isolation, RNA underwent reverse transcription to generate cDNA as the sequencing template. Some clones are missing from TCRdb's copy, which holds only in-frame ones; the method was immunoSEQ multiplex PCR. In the table there are around 120,000 clones, less than 70% of which are singletons. Material for sequencing was CD4+ T cells sorted from blood. These receptors came from a human donor in good health.

This clone was observed a handful of times. The chain uses TRBV7-9 and TRBJ2-2, with D unresolved. Germline lookup yields CDR1 SEHNR and CDR2 FQNEAQ (reference sequence). The V and J ends lost 7 bases and 9 bases respectively, with 9 bases between them. The CDR3 extends over 11 amino acids. The DNA of the CDR3 is TGTGCCAGCATCGGAATCCGGGAGCTGTTTTTT. The encoded protein is CASIGIRELFF.

This chain uses TRBV27 with TRBJ2-1; D possibly matches TRBD1 or TRBD2 (6 bases each). The CDR3 runs 17 residues. CDR1 is MNHEY, CDR2 SMNVEV, per germline (reference sequence). Trimming cost V 3 bases and J 1 base, with 16 bases left between them. The CDR3 region is CASSFLWGAESYNEQFF. The CDR3 bases are TGTGCCAGCAGTTTTTTGTGGGGGGCCGAGTCCTACAATGAGCAGTTCTTC.

This chain uses TRBV27 with TRBJ1-1; TRBD1 matches at 8 bases. Losses at the gene ends were 1 base for V and 4 bases for J; bases not matched to a gene: 2. The CDR3 spans 14 residues. Germline lookup yields CDR1 MNHEY and CDR2 SMNVEV (reference sequence). In DNA, the CDR3 is TGTGCCAGCAGTTTATTAACAGGGGGCACTGAAGCTTTCTTT. This gives the protein CASSLLTGGTEAFF.

The chain recombines TRBV5-1 with TRBJ2-3, with 7 bases fitting TRBD1. V was pared by 1 base and J by 6 bases, with 2 bases of the junction left unmatched. CDR3 length equals 13 residues. Per germline, CDR1 SGHRS and CDR2 YFSETQ. CDR3 nucleotide sequence: TGCGCCAGCAGCTTGAGAGGGGGCGATACGCAGTATTTT. It yields the protein CASSLRGGDTQYF.

The J gene is TRBJ2-5, the V gene TRBV6-5; 10 nucleotides align to TRBD2. CDR3 length equals 13 residues. V trimming: 8 bases; J trimming: 4 bases; junction bases outside the gene matches: 4. Germline CDR1 and CDR2: MNHEY and SVGAGI. The DNA for the CDR3 is TGTGCCAGCCGGCTAGCGGGGGCAGAGACCCAGTACTTC. Its protein product is CASRLAGAETQYF.

The V call is TRBV7-8, the J call TRBJ2-7; D remains ambiguous. CDR1 and CDR2 (germline): SGHVS, FQNEAQ. V shed 1 base and J shed 6 bases, with 4 bases lying between them. There are 11 residues in the CDR3. CDR3 in amino acids: CASSLGVEQYF. CDR3 in DNA: TGTGCCAGCAGCTTAGGGGTCGAGCAGTACTTC. Complete variable domain (other parts from reference TRBV7-8 and TRBJ2-7): GAGVSQSPRYKVAKRGQDVALRCDPISGHVSLFWYQQALGQGPEFLTYFQNEAQLDKSGLPSDRFFAERPEGSVSTLKIQRTQQEDSAVYLCASSLGVEQYFGPGTRLTVT.

The chain links TRBV18 to TRBJ1-6; unclear D gene. Trimming pared 5 bases from V and 8 bases from J, leaving 13 bases between. From germline, CDR1 is KGHSH and CDR2 LQKENI. CDR3 length equals 14 residues. CDR3 loop: CASSASGRDSPLHF. Here the CDR3 DNA reads TGTGCCAGCTCAGCTTCGGGCCGCGATTCACCCCTCCACTTT. Full variable domain (missing parts from reference TRBV18 and TRBJ1-6): NAGVMQNPRHLVRRRGQEARLRCSPMKGHSHVYWYRQLPEEGLKFMVYLQKENIIDESGMPKERFSAEFPKEGPSILRIQQVVRGDSAAYFCASSASGRDSPLHFGNGTRLTVT.

The chain combines TRBV5-1 with TRBJ1-5; D ambiguous. Trimming took off 0 bases at V and 6 bases at J, with 7 bases between the two ends. The CDR3 covers 13 residues. Germline CDR1 is SGHRS and CDR2 is YFSETQ. In nucleotides, the CDR3 is TGCGCCAGCAGCTTGGGTCAGAGTCAGCCCCAGCATTTT. Protein sequence: CASSLGQSQPQHF. The whole variable domain, remainder taken from reference TRBV5-1 and TRBJ1-5, is KAGVTQTPRYLIKTRGQQVTLSCSPISGHRSVSWYQQTPGQGLQFLFEYFSETQRNKGNFPGRFSGRQFSNSRSEMNVSTLELGDSALYLCASSLGQSQPQHFGDGTRLSIL.

The rearrangement joins TRBV6-6 to TRBJ2-3; 7 bases align to TRBD2. Germline V CDR1 and CDR2: MNHNY, SVGAGI (reference sequence). The CDR3 consists of 13 residues. With 10 bases clipped from V and 0 bases from J, the junction kept 4 bases outside the gene matches. CDR3 sequence (DNA): TGTGCCACAAGGGAGGGGAGCACAGATACGCAGTATTTT. Translated: CATREGSTDTQYF.

This chain uses TRBV5-6 with TRBJ2-5, with D possibly called TRBD1 or TRBD2 (5 bases each). CDR1 and CDR2 from the germline V gene are SGHDT and YYEEEE. The CDR3 extends over 15 amino acids. Trimming stripped 4 bases from V and 7 bases from J, with 20 bases between. The CDR3 DNA sequence: TGTGCCAGCAGCCCCACTCCTAAGGGGAGCGGGACCCAGTACTTC. It encodes CASSPTPKGSGTQYF. Complete variable domain (other parts from reference TRBV5-6 and TRBJ2-5): DAGVTQSPTHLIKTRGQQVTLRCSPKSGHDTVSWYQQALGQGPQFIFQYYEEEERQRGNFPDRFSGHQFPNYSSELNVNALLLGDSALYLCASSPTPKGSGTQYFGPGTRLLVL.

This clone was seen only a few times. This chain links TRBV11-2 with TRBJ2-2; 10 bases map to TRBD2. The CDR3 has 16 amino acids. Germline V lookup: CDR1 SGHAT, CDR2 FQNNGV. V trimming: 5 bases; J trimming: 9 bases; junction bases outside the gene matches: 12. CDR3 nucleotides: TGTGCCAGCAGCCCAGCGGGGGGGGTGAGTCGTCGGGAGCTGTTTTTT. It is translated as CASSPAGGVSRRELFF.

The CDR3 DNA reads TGTGCCTGGAGTCGCGGGGGGCTCAACACAGATACGCAGTATTTT. Protein product: CAWSRGGLNTDTQYF. V is TRBV30 and J is TRBJ2-3, with 8 bases fitting TRBD2. CDR3 length: 15 amino acids. V lost 2 bases and J lost 2; bases outside the gene matches: 6. Germline values: CDR1 GTSNPN, CDR2 SVGIG (reference sequence).

The rearrangement joins TRBV14 to TRBJ2-5, with D perhaps matching TRBD1 (6 bases). V lost 3 bases, J lost 5 bases, and 13 bases lay in between. CDR1 is SGHDN and CDR2 is FVKESK in the germline V gene. This CDR3 is built from 14 residues. The CDR3 protein is CASSHDRLVETQYF. In DNA form, the CDR3 reads TGTGCCAGCAGCCACGACAGGCTCGTCGAGACCCAGTACTTC.

This clone was detected ten times or more. This chain links TRBV2 with TRBJ2-7, with D possibly TRBD1 on 5 matching bases. V lost 8 bases and J lost 2, with 16 bases in between. This CDR3 comprises 14 residues. Germline loops: CDR1 SNHLY, CDR2 FYNNEI. This CDR3 reads CASDGATATYEQYF. Here the CDR3 DNA reads TGTGCCAGCGATGGAGCGACAGCTACCTACGAGCAGTACTTC.

This clone came up a few times. The chain carries TRBV10-3 and TRBJ2-1; 9 bases are a match to TRBD2. The ends lost 0 bases at V and 8 bases at J; junction bases unmatched: 5. The germline V gene encodes CDR1 ENHRY and CDR2 SYGVKD. This CDR3 comprises 15 residues. For the CDR3, the DNA is TGTGCCATCAGTGAGTCTGGTAGCGGGGGAGATGAGCAGTTCTTC. Encoded protein: CAISESGSGGDEQFF.

This clone was seen only a few times. The J gene is TRBJ1-5, the V gene TRBV7-9; TRBD1 is a possible D gene (6 bases). Germline V gene lookup returns CDR1 SEHNR and CDR2 FQNEAQ (reference sequence). V lost 8 bases and J 5 bases, leaving 13 bases between the germline ends. The CDR3 covers 13 residues. CDR3 in amino acids: CASGRGADQPQHF. The CDR3 DNA reads TGTGCCAGCGGTCGGGGGGCGGATCAGCCCCAGCATTTT. The full variable domain, with the rest looked up from reference TRBV7-9 and TRBJ1-5, is DTGVSQNPRHKITKRGQNVTFRCDPISEHNRLYWYRQTLGQGPEFLTYFQNEAQLEKSRLLSDRFSAERPKGSFSTLEIQRTEQGDSAMYLCASGRGADQPQHFGDGTRLSIL.

The chain couples TRBV12-5 to TRBJ2-7; TRBD1 is a possible D gene (5 bases). The germline V gene has CDR1 LGHNT and CDR2 FRNRAP. This CDR3 has 17 amino acids. V was shortened by 0 bases and J by 1 base, with 16 bases between the two germline ends. The CDR3 DNA sequence: TGTGCTAGTGGTTTGGTACCGGGCAGGGAAGGTTCCTACGAGCAGTACTTC. The encoded protein is CASGLVPGREGSYEQYF.

This sequence joins TRBV29-1 and TRBJ2-3; 7 bases are a match to TRBD1. Germline lookup yields CDR1 SQVTM and CDR2 ANQGSEA. Trimming removed 6 bases from V and 4 bases from J; junction bases left unmatched: 13. The CDR3 is 15 residues long. In DNA form, the CDR3 reads TGCAGCGTGGGGTTGAAGGGGGCTTTCTCAGATACGCAGTATTTT. As protein: CSVGLKGAFSDTQYF.

The V and J genes are TRBV4-1 and TRBJ2-3, with a possible D match to TRBD1 (6 bases). Germline assignment: CDR1 MGHRA and CDR2 YSYEKL. There are 17 residues in the CDR3. Between the trimmed V and J ends, which lost 1 base and 2 bases, there was a span of 16 bases. The DNA of the CDR3 is TGCGCCAGCAGCCAAGTGTTCGGCCAGGGGCTCACAGATACGCAGTATTTT. It encodes CASSQVFGQGLTDTQYF.

About this clone: This specimen includes other DNA sequences encoding the same CDR3. The chain carries TRBV29-1 and TRBJ2-7; D possibly corresponds to TRBD1 (6 bases). Germline V lookup: CDR1 SQVTM, CDR2 ANQGSEA. With 4 bases removed from V and 3 bases from J, the gap between germline ends came to 22 bases. There are 16 residues in the CDR3. In DNA form, the CDR3 reads TGCAGCGTTGCCCCGCCGATGGGAACAGGGCGCTACGAGCAGTACTTC. It specifies CSVAPPMGTGRYEQYF.